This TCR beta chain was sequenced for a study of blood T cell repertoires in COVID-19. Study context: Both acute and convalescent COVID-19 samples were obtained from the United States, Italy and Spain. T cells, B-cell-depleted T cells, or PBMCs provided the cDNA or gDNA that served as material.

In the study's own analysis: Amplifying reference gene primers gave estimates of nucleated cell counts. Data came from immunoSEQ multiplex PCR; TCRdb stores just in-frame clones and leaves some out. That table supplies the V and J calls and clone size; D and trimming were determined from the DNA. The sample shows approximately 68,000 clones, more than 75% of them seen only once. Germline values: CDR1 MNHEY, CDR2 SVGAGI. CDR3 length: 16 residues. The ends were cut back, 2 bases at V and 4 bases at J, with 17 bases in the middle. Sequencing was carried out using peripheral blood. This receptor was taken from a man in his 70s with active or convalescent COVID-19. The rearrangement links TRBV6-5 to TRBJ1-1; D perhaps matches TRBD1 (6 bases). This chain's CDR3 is CASSYQNRERGTEAFF. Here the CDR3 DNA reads TGTGCCAGCAGTTACCAAAACAGGGAAAGGGGCACTGAAGCTTTCTTT.